One T cell receptor beta chain is described in this entry. Its specificity is not known. The data belong to a study of T cell responses to AZD1222 COVID-19 vaccine. Study results and limitations: Repertoire sampling happened only post peak T cell response. Along spike, vaccine-associated CD4 TCRs were found throughout, with dominance at 160-218 and 743-854. White British people made up most donors, females outnumbered males, and clonal diversity was possibly underestimated.

The data were produced by immunoSEQ multiplex PCR, yet TCRdb's version contains in-frame clones alone and is incomplete. The sample includes under 130,000 clones, less than 95% of them seen just once. This TCR came from an adult in good health. Sequencing used peripheral blood, obtained on day 0 of AZD1222 vaccination.

DNA of the CDR3: TGTGCCTGGAGTTCCGGTCCCTGGAGGGAGCAGTACTTC. It codes for CAWSSGPWREQYF. J is TRBJ2-7 and V is TRBV30; maybe TRBD2 (5 bases). The CDR3 is 13 residues long. V was shortened by 2 bases and J by 7 bases, with 15 bases between the two germline ends. Germline V gives CDR1 GTSNPN, CDR2 SVGIG (reference sequence).